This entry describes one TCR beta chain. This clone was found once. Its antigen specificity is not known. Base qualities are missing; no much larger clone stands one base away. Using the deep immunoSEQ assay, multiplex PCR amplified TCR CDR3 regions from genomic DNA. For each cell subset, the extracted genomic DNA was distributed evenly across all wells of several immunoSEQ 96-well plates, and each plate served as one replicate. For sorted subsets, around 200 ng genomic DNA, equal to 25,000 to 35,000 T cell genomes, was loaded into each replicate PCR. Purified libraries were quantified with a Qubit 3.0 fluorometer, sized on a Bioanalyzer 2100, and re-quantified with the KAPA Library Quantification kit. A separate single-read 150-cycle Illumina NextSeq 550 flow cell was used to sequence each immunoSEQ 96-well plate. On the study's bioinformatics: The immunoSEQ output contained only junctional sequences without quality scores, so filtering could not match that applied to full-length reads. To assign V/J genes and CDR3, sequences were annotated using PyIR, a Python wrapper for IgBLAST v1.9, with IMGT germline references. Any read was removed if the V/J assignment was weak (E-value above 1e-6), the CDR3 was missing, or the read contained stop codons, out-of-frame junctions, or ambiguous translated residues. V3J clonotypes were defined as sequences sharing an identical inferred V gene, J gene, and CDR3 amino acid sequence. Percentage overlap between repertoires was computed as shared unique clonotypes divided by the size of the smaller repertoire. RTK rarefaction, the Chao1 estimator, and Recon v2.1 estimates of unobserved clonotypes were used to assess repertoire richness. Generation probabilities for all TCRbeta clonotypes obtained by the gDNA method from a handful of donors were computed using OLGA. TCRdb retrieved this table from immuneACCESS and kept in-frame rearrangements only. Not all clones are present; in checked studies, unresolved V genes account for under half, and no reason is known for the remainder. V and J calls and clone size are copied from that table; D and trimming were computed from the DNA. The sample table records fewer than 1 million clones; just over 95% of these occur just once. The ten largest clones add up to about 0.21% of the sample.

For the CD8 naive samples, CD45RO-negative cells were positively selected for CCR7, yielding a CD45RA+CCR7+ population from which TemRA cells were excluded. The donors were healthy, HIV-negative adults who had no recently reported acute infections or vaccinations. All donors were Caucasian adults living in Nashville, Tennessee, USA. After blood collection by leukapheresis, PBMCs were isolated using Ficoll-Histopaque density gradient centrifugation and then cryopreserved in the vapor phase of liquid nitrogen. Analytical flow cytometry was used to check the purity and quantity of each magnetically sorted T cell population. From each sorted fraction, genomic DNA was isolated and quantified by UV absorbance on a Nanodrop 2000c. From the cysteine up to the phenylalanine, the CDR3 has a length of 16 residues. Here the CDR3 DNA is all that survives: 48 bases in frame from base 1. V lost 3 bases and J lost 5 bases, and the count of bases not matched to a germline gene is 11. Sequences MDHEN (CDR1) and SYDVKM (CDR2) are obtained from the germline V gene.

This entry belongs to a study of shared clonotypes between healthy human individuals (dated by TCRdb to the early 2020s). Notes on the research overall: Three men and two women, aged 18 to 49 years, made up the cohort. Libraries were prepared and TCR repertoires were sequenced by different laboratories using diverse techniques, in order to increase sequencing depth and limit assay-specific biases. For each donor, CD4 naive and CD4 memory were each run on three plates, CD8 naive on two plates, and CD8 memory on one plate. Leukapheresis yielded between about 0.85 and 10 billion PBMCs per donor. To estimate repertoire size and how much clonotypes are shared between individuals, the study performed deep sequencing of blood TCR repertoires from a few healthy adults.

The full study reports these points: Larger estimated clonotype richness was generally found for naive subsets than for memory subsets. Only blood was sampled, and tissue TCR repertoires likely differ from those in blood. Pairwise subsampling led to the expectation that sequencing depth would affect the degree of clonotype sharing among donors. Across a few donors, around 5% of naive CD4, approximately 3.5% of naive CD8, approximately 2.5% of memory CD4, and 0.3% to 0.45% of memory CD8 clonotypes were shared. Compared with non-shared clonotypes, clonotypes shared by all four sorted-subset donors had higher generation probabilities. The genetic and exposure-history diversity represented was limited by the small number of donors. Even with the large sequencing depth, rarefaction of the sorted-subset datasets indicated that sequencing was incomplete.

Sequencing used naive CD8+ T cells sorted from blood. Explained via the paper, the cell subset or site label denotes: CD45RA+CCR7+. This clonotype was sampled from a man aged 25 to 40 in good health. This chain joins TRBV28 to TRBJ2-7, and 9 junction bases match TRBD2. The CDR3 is CASSLSLREGRNEQYF. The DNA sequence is TGTGCCAGCAGTTTGTCTCTGCGGGAGGGCCGGAACGAGCAGTACTTC.